The 23 T cell receptor beta chains given below trace back to one sample, sequenced in a study of post-analysis software for immune sequencing data. Unique molecular identifiers had been added to the TCR beta cDNA libraries. TCRdb passed the PCR reads through MiXCR, listing each CDR3 protein once. The table has about 160,000 distinct CDR3 sequences, 30% to 45% seen once. The sequencing here drew on blood, taken after autologous hematopoietic stem cell transplantation. The receptors stem from a girl aged 5-17 years with multiple sclerosis.

The chain is built from TRBV6-5 and TRBJ2-7; 9 bases fit TRBD1. With V trimmed by 5 bases and J by 3 bases, 5 bases remained unmatched. Germline loops: CDR1 MNHEY, CDR2 SVGAGI. The CDR3 is 14 residues long. The CDR3 protein is CASSPRGQGYEQYF. The CDR3 region has the DNA TGTGCCAGCAGTCCACGGGGACAGGGCTACGAGCAGTACTTC.

There are a few counts of this clonotype. The rearrangement links TRBV4-1 to TRBJ2-7; 8 bases align to TRBD2. The V segment lost 0 bases and the J segment 3 bases; nucleotides outside the gene matches: 4. CDR1 and CDR2 from the germline V gene are MGHRA and YSYEKL. The CDR3 is 15 amino acids. The CDR3 DNA follows: TGCGCCAGCAGCCAAGAAATAGCGGGAATCTACGAGCAGTACTTC. Its protein product is CASSQEIAGIYEQYF.

This clonotype has just a few counts. The V gene is TRBV7-3, the J gene TRBJ2-1, with D unclear. The CDR3 spans 16 residues. The ends were cut back, 1 base at V and 4 bases at J, with 14 bases in the middle. Germline assignment: CDR1 SGHTA and CDR2 FQGTGA. CDR3 DNA: TGTGCCAGCAGCTTAAGTACTGGGGTTGGGTACAATGAGCAGTTCTTC. This gives the protein CASSLSTGVGYNEQFF.

This rearrangement joins TRBV7-9 to TRBJ1-2; no clear D. The CDR3 is 13 residues long. V was pared by 3 bases and J by 0 bases, with 5 bases between. Germline V gene data show CDR1 as SEHNR and CDR2 as FQNEAQ (reference sequence). The CDR3 here is CASSFYTNYGYTF. CDR3 nucleotides: TGTGCCAGCAGCTTCTATACTAACTATGGCTACACCTTC.

In this sample, this clonotype turned up many times. This chain connects TRBV29-1 to TRBJ2-7; D is perhaps TRBD2 (6 bases). Trimming cost V 4 bases and J 4 bases, with 23 bases left between them. The CDR3 extends over 16 amino acids. Germline V lookup: CDR1 SQVTM, CDR2 ANQGSEA. The DNA for the CDR3 is TGCAGCGTTGGCTCTTCAGGGCAACCTGGGGGGTACGAGCAGTACTTC. Protein sequence: CSVGSSGQPGGYEQYF.

The V gene is TRBV27, the J gene TRBJ2-5; D remains ambiguous. Trimming pared 8 bases from V and 11 bases from J, leaving 18 bases between. CDR1 and CDR2 from the germline V gene are MNHEY and SMNVEV (reference sequence). The CDR3 runs to 12 residues. The CDR3 nucleotides are TGTGCCAGCGGGCTGTCGCCCCATATTCAGTACTTC. This encodes CASGLSPHIQYF.

The V call is TRBV7-9, the J call TRBJ2-1, with TRBD2 matching 8 bases. Germline CDR1 SEHNR, CDR2 FQNEAQ (reference sequence). Losses at the gene ends were 1 base for V and 12 bases for J; bases not matched to a gene: 14. This CDR3 is built from 16 residues. The CDR3 DNA sequence: TGTGCCAGCAGCTTAGACCTAGCGGGTGGGATAATGGCGCAGTTCTTC. It encodes CASSLDLAGGIMAQFF. Combining the CDR3 with reference TRBV7-9 and TRBJ2-1 gives the whole variable domain DTGVSQNPRHKITKRGQNVTFRCDPISEHNRLYWYRQTLGQGPEFLTYFQNEAQLEKSRLLSDRFSAERPKGSFSTLEIQRTEQGDSAMYLCASSLDLAGGIMAQFFGPGTRLTVL.

The chain uses TRBV12-3 or TRBV12-4 and TRBJ2-1; tentatively, D is TRBD1 (5 bases). The V gene lost 6 bases and the J gene lost 0 bases, with 15 bases spanning the gap. The CDR3 sequence is 16 residues long. CDR3 in amino acids: CASSPWGGSSYNEQFF. The DNA for the CDR3 is TGTGCCAGCAGCCCCTGGGGCGGAAGCTCCTACAATGAGCAGTTCTTC.

This clonotype came up a few times. The CDR3 sequence is CASSIDTDGHNEQFF. The DNA of the CDR3 is TGTGCCAGCAGTATCGACACCGACGGTCACAATGAGCAGTTCTTC. The chain couples TRBV12-3 or TRBV12-4 to TRBJ2-1; D remains ambiguous. There are 15 residues in the CDR3. V was clipped by 5 bases and J by 5 bases, with 16 bases between them.

The rearrangement uses TRBV12-3 or TRBV12-4 and TRBJ2-3; TRBD1 matches 7 bases. The V and J ends lost 0 bases and 1 base, in that order; junction bases with no gene match: 1. This CDR3 has 15 amino acids. The CDR3 sequence: CASSLAQGGTDTQYF. The CDR3 region has the DNA TGTGCCAGCAGTTTAGCGCAGGGGGGCACAGATACGCAGTATTTT.

This clonotype has more than one count but fewer than ten. CDR3 in DNA: TGTGCTTCACAGGGGGCTATATATGAAAAACTGTTTTTT. This encodes CASQGAIYEKLFF. The genes are TRBV6-6 and TRBJ1-4, with 9 positions matching TRBD1. Germline CDR1 reads MNHNY; CDR2 reads SVGAGI (reference sequence). The CDR3 totals 13 residues.

Only one count was recorded for this clonotype. V and J are TRBV12-3 or TRBV12-4 and TRBJ2-3; perhaps TRBD2 as D (5 bases). This CDR3 comprises 14 residues. Trimming shortened V by 7 bases and J by 2 bases, and 13 bases separated the two germline ends. For the CDR3, the DNA is TGTGCCAGCACCAAGGACGGGAACACAGATACGCAGTATTTT. As protein: CASTKDGNTDTQYF.

This clonotype came up once. V and J are TRBV12-3 or TRBV12-4 and TRBJ1-2, with TRBD1 matching 12 bases. The length of the CDR3 is 17 residues. V dropped 3 bases and J dropped 8; count of bases not matched to a gene: 13. This CDR3 is CASSFYVPGQGAKGYTF. The CDR3 nucleotides read TGTGCCAGCAGTTTTTATGTCCCGGGACAGGGGGCGAAAGGCTACACCTTC.

This clonotype came up a few times. The rearrangement links TRBV18 to TRBJ1-4; perhaps TRBD1 as D (5 bases). Per germline, CDR1 KGHSH and CDR2 LQKENI. The CDR3 sequence is 16 residues long. V lost 2 bases and J lost 2, with 12 bases in between. The CDR3 sequence is CASSPGRGNTNEKLFF. CDR3 sequence (DNA): TGTGCCAGCTCACCAGGCCGGGGGAACACTAATGAAAAACTGTTTTTT.

This chain uses TRBV14 with TRBJ1-2, with 9 bases matching TRBD1. Trimming took 2 bases from V and 3 from J; bases not matched to a gene: 4. The CDR3 consists of 15 residues. Germline V gene lookup returns CDR1 SGHDN and CDR2 FVKESK. The CDR3 reads CASSQTGGADYGYTF. CDR3 DNA sequence: TGTGCCAGCAGCCAAACAGGGGGCGCGGACTATGGCTACACCTTC.

This clonotype was seen ten or more times. V gene TRBV18 combines with J gene TRBJ2-3, with D possibly being TRBD1 (6 bases). Per the germline V gene, CDR1 is KGHSH and CDR2 is LQKENI. The CDR3 sequence is 15 residues long. Between the trimmed V and J ends, which lost 3 bases and 0 bases, there was a span of 10 bases. The CDR3 nucleotides are TGTGCCAGCTCACCGACAGGAAAAAGCACAGATACGCAGTATTTT. This sequence encodes CASSPTGKSTDTQYF.

The chain is built from TRBV7-8 and TRBJ1-5; D gene uncertain. V lost 4 bases and J lost 0, with 10 bases in between. CDR3 size: 15 residues. The V gene's germline CDR1 is SGHVS and CDR2 FQNEAQ. The CDR3 spells CASSSWTSSNQPQHF. The CDR3 coding sequence is TGTGCCAGCAGCTCCTGGACGAGTAGCAATCAGCCCCAGCATTTT.

V gene TRBV27 combines with J gene TRBJ2-7; D tentatively fits TRBD1 or TRBD2 (6 bases each). Trimming cost V 5 bases and J 4 bases, with 18 bases left between them. Germline values: CDR1 MNHEY, CDR2 SMNVEV (reference sequence). The CDR3 is made up of 15 amino acids. The CDR3 is CASSPSGGRRYEQYF. CDR3 nucleotides: TGTGCCAGCAGTCCTTCTGGGGGGCGCCGGTACGAGCAGTACTTC.

This clonotype was seen only a few times. The chain employs TRBV6-6 and TRBJ2-1; 10 positions match TRBD1. CDR1 and CDR2 from the germline V gene are MNHNY and SVGAGI (reference sequence). V shed 0 bases and J 8 bases; nucleotides not matched to a gene: 7. The CDR3 loop spans 16 amino acids. DNA for the CDR3: TGTGCCAGCAGTTACTCTCCGGACAGGGGGTTCGATGAGCAGTTCTTC. Its protein is CASSYSPDRGFDEQFF.

This clonotype was seen only a few times. The chain is built from TRBV6-2 or TRBV6-3 and TRBJ1-1; D remains unclear. V was cut by 2 bases and J by 1 base, with 5 bases left in between. From germline, CDR1 is MNHEY and CDR2 SVGEGT. The CDR3 consists of 13 residues. The CDR3 nucleotides read TGTGCCAGCAGTTACCGGGGGAACACTGAAGCTTTCTTT. Its protein is CASSYRGNTEAFF.

This rearrangement joins TRBV6-2 or TRBV6-3 to TRBJ2-7; D gene ambiguous. The germline V gene has CDR1 MNHEY and CDR2 SVGEGT. The ends were cut back, 2 bases at V and 1 base at J, with 15 bases in the middle. The CDR3 runs to 16 residues. CDR3 nucleotide sequence: TGTGCCAGCAGTTACCCCGTGTGCGACCGGTCCTACGAGCAGTACTTC. Residues: CASSYPVCDRSYEQYF.

The chain recombines TRBV7-9 with TRBJ2-5; D is possibly TRBD1 (6 bases). The V end lost 4 bases, the J end lost 4 bases, and 13 bases lay between the germline ends. Germline-derived CDR1 and CDR2 are SEHNR and FQNEAQ (reference sequence). CDR3 size: 14 residues. CDR3 region: CASSSQGSGETQYF. CDR3 nucleotide sequence: TGTGCCAGCAGCTCCCAGGGGTCAGGAGAGACCCAGTACTTC.

In this sample, this clonotype turned up many times. CDR3: CASSQEEYEQYF. The CDR3 bases are TGTGCCAGCAGCCAGGAAGAATACGAGCAGTACTTC. The chain employs TRBV3-1 and TRBJ2-7; D is uncertain. The CDR3 is 12 amino acids. The V gene's germline CDR1 is LGHDT and CDR2 YNNKEL (reference sequence). Trimming removed 3 bases from V and 4 bases from J, with 7 bases in between.